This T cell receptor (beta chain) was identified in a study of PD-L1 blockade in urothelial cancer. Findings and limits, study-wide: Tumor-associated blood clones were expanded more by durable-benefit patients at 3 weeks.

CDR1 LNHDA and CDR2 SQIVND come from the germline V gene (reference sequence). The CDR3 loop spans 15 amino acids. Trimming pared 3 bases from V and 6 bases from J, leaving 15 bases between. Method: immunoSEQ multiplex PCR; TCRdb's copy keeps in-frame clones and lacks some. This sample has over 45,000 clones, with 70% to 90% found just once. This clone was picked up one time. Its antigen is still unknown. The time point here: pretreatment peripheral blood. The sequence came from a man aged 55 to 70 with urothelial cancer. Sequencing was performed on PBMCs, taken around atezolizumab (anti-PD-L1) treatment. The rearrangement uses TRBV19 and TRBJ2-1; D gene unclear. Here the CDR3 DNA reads TGTGCCAGTAGTATCTCGAGACTGGAGAGCAATGAGCAGTTCTTC. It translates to CASSISRLESNEQFF.